This is a list of T cell receptor beta chains from one sample in a study of T cell clones after liver transplantation. Profiling relied on immunoSEQ multiplex PCR, and the TCRdb table lists in-frame clones only, not all of them. The sample includes 9,000 to 10,000 clones, about 75% seen only once; the top ten take 15% to 20%. Sequencing used CD8+ T cells from blood, obtained before liver transplant. These receptors were obtained from a human donor who received a liver transplant. Each CDR3 is given with its conserved first and last residue. D genes are given only for firm matches. Clone size is shown for a subset of rows, as once, few, many or a class of expanded clone.

d_call: -; j_call: TRBJ2-1; v_call: TRBV19; clone_size: medium-sized; cdr3_nt: TGTGCCAGTAGTATATGGGGAATAGGCTCCTACAATGAGCAGTTCTTC; cdr3_aa: CASSIWGIGSYNEQFF
d_call: -; j_call: TRBJ1-5; v_call: TRBV18; clone_size: -; cdr3_nt: TGTGCCAGCTCACCCGTCGGGGGCGCAGACAATCAGCCCCAGCATTTT; cdr3_aa: CASSPVGGADNQPQHF
d_call: TRBD1; j_call: TRBJ2-1; v_call: TRBV30; clone_size: few; cdr3_nt: TGTGCCGGACTTTACAGGGGGCGCGAACCCTACAATGAGCAGTTCTTC; cdr3_aa: CAGLYRGREPYNEQFF
d_call: -; j_call: TRBJ1-5; v_call: TRBV5-5; clone_size: -; cdr3_nt: TGTGCCAGCAGCTTAGGACAGCTCAATCAGCCCCAGCATTTT; cdr3_aa: CASSLGQLNQPQHF
d_call: TRBD2; j_call: TRBJ2-7; v_call: TRBV4-1; clone_size: -; cdr3_nt: TGCGCCAGCAGCCAATCTCCCGAAAGCGGGGCCCTCTCCTACGAGCAGTACTTC; cdr3_aa: CASSQSPESGALSYEQYF
d_call: -; j_call: TRBJ2-2; v_call: TRBV27; clone_size: -; cdr3_nt: TGTGCCACCTCGCCGGGGGCGAACACCGGGGAGCTGTTTTTT; cdr3_aa: CATSPGANTGELFF
d_call: -; j_call: TRBJ1-3; v_call: TRBV10-1; clone_size: few; cdr3_nt: TGCGCCAGCAGTGAGTCGAATCGGTTGGTGGGGCAAGAGTCTGGAAACACCATATATTTT; cdr3_aa: CASSESNRLVGQESGNTIYF
d_call: TRBD2; j_call: TRBJ2-3; v_call: TRBV11-3; clone_size: -; cdr3_nt: TGTGCCAGCAGCCTACTAGCGGGAGGGAATAGCGCAGATACGCAGTATTTT; cdr3_aa: CASSLLAGGNSADTQYF
d_call: -; j_call: TRBJ2-5; v_call: TRBV7-9; clone_size: -; cdr3_nt: TGTGCCAGCAGCCCTTCAGAGGGGGAGACCCAGTACTTC; cdr3_aa: CASSPSEGETQYF
d_call: -; j_call: TRBJ2-1; v_call: TRBV12-5; clone_size: -; cdr3_nt: TGTGCTAGTGCCCTGGAGGGGGGCAATGAGCAGTTCTTC; cdr3_aa: CASALEGGNEQFF
d_call: TRBD1; j_call: TRBJ2-7; v_call: TRBV7-6; clone_size: -; cdr3_nt: TGTGCCAGCAGCTTGCCCCAGACAGGGGGGTCCGACGAGCAGTACTTC; cdr3_aa: CASSLPQTGGSDEQYF
d_call: -; j_call: TRBJ1-2; v_call: TRBV4-1; clone_size: -; cdr3_nt: TGCGCCAGCAGCCAAGTCCAGGGATGGGCTAACTATGGCTACACCTTC; cdr3_aa: CASSQVQGWANYGYTF
d_call: TRBD1; j_call: TRBJ1-2; v_call: TRBV27; clone_size: once; cdr3_nt: TGTGCCAGCAGTTTAACACCCGGGACAGCTAACTATGGCTACACCTTC; cdr3_aa: CASSLTPGTANYGYTF
d_call: TRBD2; j_call: TRBJ2-7; v_call: TRBV6-5; clone_size: -; cdr3_nt: TGTGCCAGCAGTTACTCCGGCGGGGGGCCTAGCTACGAGCAGTACTTC; cdr3_aa: CASSYSGGGPSYEQYF
d_call: TRBD2; j_call: TRBJ2-3; v_call: TRBV9; clone_size: once; cdr3_nt: TGTGCCAGCAGCCTCGCTAGCGGGGTGGTGTCAGATACGCAGTATTTT; cdr3_aa: CASSLASGVVSDTQYF
d_call: TRBD1; j_call: TRBJ1-1; v_call: TRBV9; clone_size: few; cdr3_nt: TGTGCCAGCAGCGTAGCTGCAGGGGGAAATGGTGAAGCTTTCTTT; cdr3_aa: CASSVAAGGNGEAFF
d_call: -; j_call: TRBJ1-2; v_call: TRBV28; clone_size: -; cdr3_nt: TGTGCCAGCAGTTTAGGGGTAGCTAACTATGGCTACACCTTC; cdr3_aa: CASSLGVANYGYTF
d_call: -; j_call: TRBJ1-2; v_call: TRBV5-5; clone_size: -; cdr3_nt: TGTGCCAGCAGCATAATTTGGGGAAGCGACTATGGCTACACCTTC; cdr3_aa: CASSIIWGSDYGYTF
d_call: -; j_call: TRBJ1-1; v_call: TRBV7-9; clone_size: -; cdr3_nt: TGTGCCAGCAGCAACGGTCCGCACACTGAAGCTTTCTTT; cdr3_aa: CASSNGPHTEAFF
d_call: -; j_call: TRBJ1-1; v_call: TRBV19; clone_size: -; cdr3_nt: TGTGCCAGTAGTATTAGTTGGGGCGGGAACACTGAAGCTTTCTTT; cdr3_aa: CASSISWGGNTEAFF
d_call: TRBD2; j_call: TRBJ2-7; v_call: TRBV5-1; clone_size: -; cdr3_nt: TGCGCCAGCAGTCCTAGCGGGGGGGCTGTGTGGGAGCAGTACTTC; cdr3_aa: CASSPSGGAVWEQYF
d_call: -; j_call: TRBJ1-2; v_call: TRBV7-6; clone_size: -; cdr3_nt: TGTGCCAGCGGGACGGACTATGGCTACACCTTC; cdr3_aa: CASGTDYGYTF
d_call: -; j_call: TRBJ1-2; v_call: TRBV6-6; clone_size: few; cdr3_nt: TGTGCCAGCAGTTACACGAAGGCGCCCCTCTATGGCTACACCTTC; cdr3_aa: CASSYTKAPLYGYTF
d_call: -; j_call: TRBJ2-1; v_call: TRBV9; clone_size: -; cdr3_nt: TGTGCCAGCAGCGCCGGGGACACCTACAATGAGCAGTTCTTC; cdr3_aa: CASSAGDTYNEQFF
d_call: -; j_call: TRBJ1-4; v_call: TRBV27; clone_size: -; cdr3_nt: TGTGCCAGCACAAGCCAAGTTTCTGCAACTAATGAAAAACTGTTTTTT; cdr3_aa: CASTSQVSATNEKLFF
d_call: TRBD2; j_call: TRBJ2-1; v_call: TRBV5-1; clone_size: -; cdr3_nt: TGCGCCAGCAGGGCACTAGCGGGATTCAATGAGCAGTTCTTC; cdr3_aa: CASRALAGFNEQFF
d_call: TRBD1; j_call: TRBJ1-3; v_call: TRBV28; clone_size: -; cdr3_nt: TGTGCCACGGGGACAGACGTTTACTCTGGAAACACCATATATTTT; cdr3_aa: CATGTDVYSGNTIYF
d_call: -; j_call: TRBJ1-2; v_call: TRBV19; clone_size: -; cdr3_nt: TGTGCCAGTACTAGCCCCCGGGATCTAAAAATGGGTTTATATGACTACACCTTC; cdr3_aa: CASTSPRDLKMGLYDYTF
d_call: -; j_call: TRBJ2-2; v_call: TRBV2; clone_size: -; cdr3_nt: TGTGCCAGCAGTGACCTTGATAACACCGGGGAGCTGTTTTTT; cdr3_aa: CASSDLDNTGELFF
d_call: TRBD1; j_call: TRBJ1-2; v_call: TRBV27; clone_size: -; cdr3_nt: TGTGCCAGCATGGGGATGACAGGGGTTCTCTATGGCTACACCTTC; cdr3_aa: CASMGMTGVLYGYTF
d_call: TRBD2; j_call: TRBJ2-3; v_call: TRBV7-2; clone_size: -; cdr3_nt: TGTGCCAGCAGCTTACGCGGGGGGGTAGTAGATACGCAGTATTTT; cdr3_aa: CASSLRGGVVDTQYF
d_call: TRBD2; j_call: TRBJ2-7; v_call: TRBV4-3; clone_size: -; cdr3_nt: TGCGCCAGCAGCCATACACTAGCGGCCTCCTACGAGCAGTACTTC; cdr3_aa: CASSHTLAASYEQYF
d_call: TRBD1; j_call: TRBJ1-1; v_call: TRBV4-2; clone_size: -; cdr3_nt: TGTGCCAGCCGACAGGGGGGGACTGAAGCTTTCTTT; cdr3_aa: CASRQGGTEAFF
d_call: TRBD2; j_call: TRBJ2-1; v_call: TRBV23-1; clone_size: -; cdr3_nt: TGCGCCAGCAGTCCTCCCTGGGGGGGTCGTTCCTACAATGAGCAGTTCTTC; cdr3_aa: CASSPPWGGRSYNEQFF
d_call: TRBD1; j_call: TRBJ1-2; v_call: TRBV27; clone_size: -; cdr3_nt: TGTGCCAGCAGTTTGGGGACAGGGGGTCACTATGGCTACACCTTC; cdr3_aa: CASSLGTGGHYGYTF
d_call: -; j_call: TRBJ1-2; v_call: TRBV7-9; clone_size: -; cdr3_nt: TGTGCCAGCAGCTTAGCAATCAGATATGGCTACACCTTC; cdr3_aa: CASSLAIRYGYTF
d_call: -; j_call: TRBJ1-6; v_call: TRBV18; clone_size: few; cdr3_nt: TGTGCCAGCTCGGCGGAGGAATTTTCACCCCTCCACTTT; cdr3_aa: CASSAEEFSPLHF
d_call: -; j_call: TRBJ2-3; v_call: TRBV21-1; clone_size: -; cdr3_nt: TGTGCCAGCAGCCCCGACCCGGCAGATACGCAGTATTTT; cdr3_aa: CASSPDPADTQYF
d_call: -; j_call: TRBJ2-1; v_call: TRBV28; clone_size: few; cdr3_nt: TGTGCCAGCAACCAAGGGCCTTACAATGAGCAGTTCTTC; cdr3_aa: CASNQGPYNEQFF
d_call: TRBD1; j_call: TRBJ2-1; v_call: TRBV9; clone_size: -; cdr3_nt: TGTGCCAGCAGCGTAGCGGGACAGCTCTCCTACAATGAGCAGTTCTTC; cdr3_aa: CASSVAGQLSYNEQFF
d_call: -; j_call: TRBJ2-6; v_call: TRBV27; clone_size: -; cdr3_nt: TGTGCCAGCAGCCTACTCTCTGGGGCCAACGTCCTGACTTTC; cdr3_aa: CASSLLSGANVLTF
d_call: -; j_call: TRBJ2-2; v_call: TRBV5-1; clone_size: -; cdr3_nt: TGCGCCAGCAGCACCTTCTTGCAGTGGGGGGACACCGGGGAGCTGTTTTTT; cdr3_aa: CASSTFLQWGDTGELFF
d_call: -; j_call: TRBJ2-2; v_call: TRBV6-5; clone_size: -; cdr3_nt: TGTGCCAGCAGTTACCGGTACACCGGGGAGCTGTTTTTT; cdr3_aa: CASSYRYTGELFF
d_call: -; j_call: TRBJ2-1; v_call: TRBV19; clone_size: -; cdr3_nt: TGTGCCAGTAGTATTACGCCCATGGACATTTTTAGTCCCTACAATGAGCAGTTCTTC; cdr3_aa: CASSITPMDIFSPYNEQFF
d_call: -; j_call: TRBJ1-1; v_call: TRBV11-1; clone_size: few; cdr3_nt: TGTGCCAGCAGCGTCGCCCCTGGGACTGAAGCTTTCTTT; cdr3_aa: CASSVAPGTEAFF
d_call: TRBD1; j_call: TRBJ1-3; v_call: TRBV7-6; clone_size: -; cdr3_nt: TGTGCCAGCAGCACGGCCCCGGGACAGATCTCTGGAAACACCATATATTTT; cdr3_aa: CASSTAPGQISGNTIYF
d_call: -; j_call: TRBJ1-1; v_call: TRBV9; clone_size: once; cdr3_nt: TGTGCCAGCAGCGTAGGAAGCAGACTCGCCCGCGAAGCTTTCTTT; cdr3_aa: CASSVGSRLAREAFF
d_call: -; j_call: TRBJ2-7; v_call: TRBV28; clone_size: -; cdr3_nt: TGTGCCAGCAGTTTAGCGGGTGGGACCTACGAGCAGTACTTC; cdr3_aa: CASSLAGGTYEQYF
d_call: -; j_call: TRBJ2-1; v_call: TRBV18; clone_size: once; cdr3_nt: TGTGCCAGCTCACCACGGACACAGGATGAGCAGTTCTTC; cdr3_aa: CASSPRTQDEQFF
d_call: -; j_call: TRBJ2-7; v_call: TRBV7-9; clone_size: -; cdr3_nt: TGTGCCAGCAGCTTGCCCTGGGACGAGCAGTACTTC; cdr3_aa: CASSLPWDEQYF
d_call: -; j_call: TRBJ2-7; v_call: TRBV5-1; clone_size: -; cdr3_nt: TGCGCCAGCAGCTTCGTGGGGTACGAGCAGTACTTC; cdr3_aa: CASSFVGYEQYF
d_call: TRBD1; j_call: TRBJ2-6; v_call: TRBV27; clone_size: -; cdr3_nt: TGTGCCAGCAGTTTATGGGGCAGGGGGACAACCTCTGGGGCCAACGTCCTGACTTTC; cdr3_aa: CASSLWGRGTTSGANVLTF
d_call: -; j_call: TRBJ1-1; v_call: TRBV27; clone_size: -; cdr3_nt: TGTGCCAGCAGTTCCTGGACGGAGAACACTGAAGCTTTCTTT; cdr3_aa: CASSSWTENTEAFF
d_call: -; j_call: TRBJ1-1; v_call: TRBV9; clone_size: -; cdr3_nt: TGTGCCAGCAGCGTTTCAGGGGCCGGAGAAGCTTTCTTT; cdr3_aa: CASSVSGAGEAFF